This T cell receptor (beta chain) emerged from a study of CD8 T cells in Susac syndrome. RNA was extracted with the RNeasy kit, and a quantity of roughly 0.5 to 1 ug was reverse transcribed using random hexamers. TCRdb redid the calling of the immunoSEQ multiplex PCR reads with MiXCR, one entry per CDR3 protein. The sample records tens of thousands of distinct CDR3 sequences, roughly nine tenths being singletons. Germline-derived CDR1 and CDR2 are MNHNS and SASEGT. This CDR3 is 17 amino acids long. Trimming removed 3 bases from V and 0 bases from J; junction bases left unmatched: 6. Material: CD8+ T cells from PBMCs. The receptor's source is a human donor with multiple sclerosis. The rearrangement uses TRBV6-1 and TRBJ2-3, with 10 bases identical to TRBD2. The CDR3 DNA reads TGTGCCAGCAGTGACTATCTAGCGGGGGTTAGCACAGATACGCAGTATTTT. Residues: CASSDYLAGVSTDTQYF.